Listed below are T cell receptor beta chains from one sample, sequenced in a study of CD8+ T cells in alopecia areata. TCRdb's copy holds only in-frame clones and misses some; the assay was immunoSEQ multiplex PCR. The repertoire holds more than 100,000 clones, with 53% as singletons. This sample comprised CD4+ T cells sorted from blood, obtained at week 4, from a patient treated with tofacitinib. Receptor source: a human donor with alopecia areata. The CDR3 runs from the conserved cysteine through the conserved F or W. Each record gives: V gene, CDR3 protein.

TRBV30	CAGSRTGGYEQYF
TRBV30	CAWSFPGLAGNEQFF
TRBV30	CAWREGADTQYF
TRBV27	CASSLDRADGELFF
TRBV4-1	CASSREVAQGYNEQFF
TRBV19	CASSIREGSTEAFF
TRBV6-5	CASSYSGQGDYGYTF
TRBV29-1	CSVLGGSNQPQHF
TRBV5-1	CASQVREQETQYF
TRBV7-6	CASRLAPGELFF
TRBV4-1	CASSQLPDSLYGYTF
TRBV6-5	CASSYSAGGRNEQFF
TRBV5-1	CASSVAARTEAFF
TRBV29-1	CSVEVFSGANVLTF
TRBV10-3	CAISREENTEAFF
TRBV7-2	CASSLAYRKAYEQYF
TRBV18	CASSPGLGAGANVLTF
TRBV5-1	CASRASGGTDTQYF
TRBV5-1	CASSLSSGRDSYEQYF
TRBV6-1	CASSVHETQYF
TRBV14	CASRGAGIGETQYF
TRBV5-1	CASSLGDRERGYTF
TRBV5-4	CASSWGANTEAFF
TRBV27	CASLPADTYSYNEQFF
TRBV9	CASSVAGGLNYGYTF
TRBV6-5	CASSGDLRNGYTF
TRBV9	CASSRAGTENTEAFF
TRBV7-3	CASSLVQGGTTAEAFF
TRBV5-4	CASSLFLRDEKLFF
TRBV30	CAWRHTGGYGYTF
TRBV5-1	CASSLVQGRRSYNEQFF
TRBV5-1	CASSLGQNSPLHF
TRBV19	CASSPMTGGGNEKLFF
TRBV5-1	CASSLERGPNTGELFF
TRBV30	CAWSVKGRTEAFF
TRBV7-3	CASSPASGGRESEQFF
TRBV5-1	CASSMGLRTEQYF
TRBV29-1	CSVEGSTDGYTF
TRBV5-1	CASSFNGGRTEAFF
TRBV30	CAWSFTSRDNEQFF
TRBV19	CASSIRGNQPQHF
TRBV29-1	CSVTGHAAYEQYF
TRBV19	CASSIGTGRVGNEQFF
TRBV6-1	CASSERGHQPQHF
TRBV9	CASSVVGANPLHF
TRBV2	CASRTGLISGANVLTF
TRBV27	CASSSYRERQPQHF
TRBV30	CAWSRVVSSGANVLTF
TRBV5-1	CASSPGAGDTQYF
TRBV6-5	CASSYSARVGTEAFF
TRBV14	CASSPSPGEQFF